The source of this T cell receptor (beta chain) is a study of blood T cell repertoires in COVID-19. Study-level information: Acute-phase and convalescent COVID-19 samples originated in the United States, Italy and Spain. The analysed material was cDNA or gDNA that came from T cells, B-cell-depleted T cells, or PBMCs.

As handled by the study authors: Quantification of nucleated cells was approximated via reference gene primer amplification. Using immunoSEQ multiplex PCR, the repertoire was profiled, and TCRdb retains in-frame clones only, with some absent. V, J and clone size are those of that table, while D and trimming were read from the DNA. The repertoire consists of some 160,000 clones, with 80% to 90% occurring once and the leading ten covering 2% to 2.5%. Trimming took off 6 bases at V and 0 bases at J, with 9 bases between the two ends. Germline values: CDR1 MDHEN, CDR2 SYDVKM. The CDR3 spans 14 residues. This clone was seen just once.

This TCR was sampled from a woman older than 75 with acute or convalescent COVID-19. The specimen sequenced was peripheral blood. V and J are TRBV28 and TRBJ1-3, with D unresolved. The CDR3 nucleotides read TGTGCCAGCAGGTCATTGTTCTCTGGAAACACCATATATTTT. It is translated as CASRSLFSGNTIYF.